This entry features one T cell receptor (beta chain) sequence. Its cognate antigen is unknown. The sample comes from a study of blood T cells in healthy people across ages. Findings of the study overall: A greater number of naive CD4+ cells and higher diversity distinguished long-lived donors from aged donors. Donor CMV status was unknown, possibly confounding expanded clonotype changes.

With a J-beta primer mix and a sample-barcoded 5' primer, a second PCR ran roughly 7 to 11 cycles. With 12 random nucleotides, a template-switch adaptor tagged each individual cDNA molecule. TCRdb used MiXCR to reprocess the 5' RACE reads, holding one entry per CDR3 protein. The repertoire holds 600,000 to 650,000 distinct CDR3 sequences, around 54% seen once, with 30% to 40% in the top ten. Germline lookup yields CDR1 ENHRY and CDR2 SYGVKD. Trimming took 10 bases from V and 4 from J; bases not matched to a gene: 9. This CDR3 comprises 15 residues. This chain uses TRBV10-3 with TRBJ2-2; the match to TRBD2 covers 10 bases. Sequencing was carried out using blood. This TCR came from a man in his sixties in good health. CDR3 in amino acids: CATKEAGGGTGELFF. The CDR3 DNA follows: TGTGCCACCAAGGAAGCGGGGGGGGGCACCGGGGAGCTGTTTTTT.